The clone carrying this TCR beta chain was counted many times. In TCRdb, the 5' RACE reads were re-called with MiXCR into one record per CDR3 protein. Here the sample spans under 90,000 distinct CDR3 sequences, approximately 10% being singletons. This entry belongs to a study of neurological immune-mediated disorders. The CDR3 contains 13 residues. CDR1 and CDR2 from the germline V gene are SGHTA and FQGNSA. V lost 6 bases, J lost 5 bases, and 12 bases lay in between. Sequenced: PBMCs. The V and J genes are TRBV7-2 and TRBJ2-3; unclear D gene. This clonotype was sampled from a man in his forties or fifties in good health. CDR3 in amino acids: CASSLPAIDTQYF. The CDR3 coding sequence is TGTGCCAGCAGTTTGCCCGCCATAGATACGCAGTATTTT.